The sequence of this TCR beta chain was determined in a study of regulatory T cells in long-lasting Graves disease. For TCR beta, libraries came from iRepertoire HTBI primers and Arm-PCR of CDR3 regions. From the multiplex PCR reads, TCRdb called clonotypes with MiXCR, one entry per CDR3 protein. The sample contains approximately 440,000 distinct CDR3 sequences, 15% to 20% of which appear only once. Regarding time point: newly diagnosed GD, antithyroid drugs for less than 3 months. PBMC-derived RNA was used for the TCR library. In each case, Graves' disease was diagnosed per American Thyroid Association guidelines. This clonotype was seen repeatedly, ten times or more. Its antigen is unidentified. The CDR3 consists of 11 residues. V was shortened by 5 bases and J by 2 bases, with 6 bases between the two germline ends. From germline, CDR1 is SQVTM and CDR2 ANQGSEA. Study findings and constraints: Repertoires from persistent disease leaned toward TRBV28, TRBJ1-2 and TRBJ2-5.

The same sample was also used in a study of T cells in Graves' hyperthyroidism and ophthalmopathy.

The receptor was derived from a man aged 35 to 55 with Graves disease. The specimen comprised peripheral blood mononuclear cells (PBMCs), sampled at new diagnosis, from a patient treated with antithyroid drugs. The chain links TRBV29-1 to TRBJ1-1; D not certain. CDR3 residues: CSVRLNTEAFF. The DNA for the CDR3 is TGCAGCGTTCGGCTAAACACTGAAGCTTTCTTT.